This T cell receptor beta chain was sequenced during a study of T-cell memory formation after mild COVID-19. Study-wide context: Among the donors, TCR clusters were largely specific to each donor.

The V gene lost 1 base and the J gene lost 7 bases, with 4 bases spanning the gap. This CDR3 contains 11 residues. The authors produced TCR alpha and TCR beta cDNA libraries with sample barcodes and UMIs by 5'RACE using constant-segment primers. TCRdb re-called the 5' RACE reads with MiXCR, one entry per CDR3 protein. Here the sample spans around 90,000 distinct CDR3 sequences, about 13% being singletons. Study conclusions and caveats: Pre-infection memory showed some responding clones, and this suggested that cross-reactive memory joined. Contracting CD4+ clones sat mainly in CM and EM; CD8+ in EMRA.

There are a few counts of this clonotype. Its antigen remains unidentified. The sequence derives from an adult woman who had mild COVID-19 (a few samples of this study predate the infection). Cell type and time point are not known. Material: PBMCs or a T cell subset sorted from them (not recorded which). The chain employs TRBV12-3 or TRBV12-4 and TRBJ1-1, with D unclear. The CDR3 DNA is TGTGCCAGCAGTTTAGTGGGTGAAGCTTTCTTT. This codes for CASSLVGEAFF.